These T cell receptor beta chains were read from a single sample in a study of cytomegalovirus exposure and HLA in healthy donors. Method: immunoSEQ multiplex PCR; TCRdb's copy keeps in-frame clones and lacks some. This sample contains some 72,000 clones. The sample taken for sequencing was PBMCs. The receptors shown here come from a man aged 40-49 years in good health and CMV-seronegative. Each CDR3 is given with its conserved first and last residue. The order of the fields is D gene, V gene, J gene, CDR3 DNA, CDR3 protein. A D gene is named only where the DNA matches it firmly.

d_call: -
v_call: TRBV7-2
j_call: TRBJ2-7
cdr3_nt: TGTGCCAGCAGCCCCCAGAGGGCCTACGAGCAGTACTTC
cdr3_aa: CASSPQRAYEQYF

d_call: -
v_call: TRBV6-1
j_call: TRBJ2-2
cdr3_nt: TGTGCCAGCAGTGTGTCTGGAGTGACCGGGGAGCTGTTTTTT
cdr3_aa: CASSVSGVTGELFF

d_call: -
v_call: TRBV15
j_call: TRBJ1-1
cdr3_nt: TGTGCCACCAGCAGAGACGGCAGGTACCAGAACACTGAAGCTTTCTTT
cdr3_aa: CATSRDGRYQNTEAFF

d_call: -
v_call: TRBV5-6
j_call: TRBJ1-5
cdr3_nt: TGTGCCAGCAGCTTGGCGGGGTCATCGCAGCCCCAGCATTTT
cdr3_aa: CASSLAGSSQPQHF

d_call: TRBD2
v_call: TRBV4-1
j_call: TRBJ2-3
cdr3_nt: TGCGCCAGCGGCGATAGCGGGAGGAAAGCAGATACGCAGTATTTT
cdr3_aa: CASGDSGRKADTQYF

d_call: -
v_call: TRBV10-2
j_call: TRBJ1-2
cdr3_nt: TGCGCCAGCAGTGAGGGGGGGAACTATGGCTACACCTTC
cdr3_aa: CASSEGGNYGYTF

d_call: -
v_call: TRBV19
j_call: TRBJ2-1
cdr3_nt: TGTGCCAGTAGGATTAATGGCATTCAACACAATGAGCAGTTCTTC
cdr3_aa: CASRINGIQHNEQFF

d_call: TRBD1
v_call: TRBV7-9
j_call: TRBJ2-7
cdr3_nt: TGTGCCAGCAGCTTCCCGGACAGGGCTGGAACCTACGAGCAGTACTTC
cdr3_aa: CASSFPDRAGTYEQYF

d_call: -
v_call: TRBV6-6
j_call: TRBJ2-1
cdr3_nt: TGTGCCAGCACCTTGGACAGCTCCTACAATGAGCAGTTCTTC
cdr3_aa: CASTLDSSYNEQFF

d_call: -
v_call: TRBV5-4
j_call: TRBJ1-1
cdr3_nt: TGTGCCAGCAGCCGGGGGAACACTGAAGCTTTCTTT
cdr3_aa: CASSRGNTEAFF

d_call: TRBD2
v_call: TRBV2
j_call: TRBJ2-3
cdr3_nt: TGTGCCAGCATAATGGGGGGAGGGGATACGCAGTATTTT
cdr3_aa: CASIMGGGDTQYF

d_call: TRBD2
v_call: TRBV28
j_call: TRBJ2-1
cdr3_nt: TGTGCCAGCAGTTTAAGGCTAGCGGGGCTATACAATGAGCAGTTCTTC
cdr3_aa: CASSLRLAGLYNEQFF

d_call: -
v_call: TRBV11-2
j_call: TRBJ1-1
cdr3_nt: TGTGCCAGCAGCTTAGGGCAATTAGAAGCTTTCTTT
cdr3_aa: CASSLGQLEAFF

d_call: -
v_call: TRBV5-1
j_call: TRBJ1-4
cdr3_nt: TGCGCCAGCAGCGTGGGGCCTGCAGGAACTAATGAAAAACTGTTTTTT
cdr3_aa: CASSVGPAGTNEKLFF

d_call: TRBD2
v_call: TRBV30
j_call: TRBJ2-3
cdr3_nt: TGTGCCTGGAGTCAAGGGCTAGCGGGGTTGACAGATACGCAGTATTTT
cdr3_aa: CAWSQGLAGLTDTQYF

d_call: TRBD1
v_call: TRBV9
j_call: TRBJ1-1
cdr3_nt: TGTGCCAGCAGCCCGACAGCGTTTAGGGGGCCGAACACTGAAGCTTTCTTT
cdr3_aa: CASSPTAFRGPNTEAFF

d_call: -
v_call: TRBV19
j_call: TRBJ1-3
cdr3_nt: TGTGCCAGTAGCCCGGAGGAGACACCTCTCTCTGGAAACACCATATATTTT
cdr3_aa: CASSPEETPLSGNTIYF

d_call: TRBD1
v_call: TRBV7-2
j_call: TRBJ1-5
cdr3_nt: TGTGCCAGCAGCCGCGAGGGACAGGGGGATCAGCCCCAGCATTTT
cdr3_aa: CASSREGQGDQPQHF

d_call: -
v_call: TRBV5-6
j_call: TRBJ1-1
cdr3_nt: TGTGCCAGCAGCTTGCCCTTATCTCGCACTGAAGCTTTCTTT
cdr3_aa: CASSLPLSRTEAFF

d_call: -
v_call: TRBV29-1
j_call: TRBJ2-5
cdr3_nt: TGCAGCGCCGTCCTCCGAGGGGAGACCCAGTACTTC
cdr3_aa: CSAVLRGETQYF

d_call: -
v_call: TRBV4-2
j_call: TRBJ1-3
cdr3_nt: TGTGCCAGCAGCCTTTTACAGGGAGTTCAGGAAGGAAACACCATATATTTT
cdr3_aa: CASSLLQGVQEGNTIYF

d_call: -
v_call: TRBV18
j_call: TRBJ1-1
cdr3_nt: TGTGCCAGCTCACCAGGGGCTCCGCGCTCTGAAGCTTTCTTT
cdr3_aa: CASSPGAPRSEAFF